This TCR beta chain is from a study of blood T cells in healthy people across ages. Study-level findings and limits: Diversity was estimated from one million T cells, and these estimates were considered underestimates.

The germline V gene encodes CDR1 LGHDT and CDR2 YNNKEL (reference sequence). The CDR3 is 15 amino acids. Trimming at V came to 1 base and at J to 6 bases, leaving 5 bases not matched to a gene. In the case of this clonotype: Its antigen is still unknown.

Then a second PCR, running about 6 to 12 cycles, was carried out with a sample-barcoded 5' primer and a J-beta primer mix. TCRdb re-called the 5' RACE reads through MiXCR, storing one row per CDR3 protein. The table includes hundreds of thousands of distinct CDR3 sequences, about 42% detected once. PBMCs numbering at least 7 million were isolated per sample. Source material: blood. This rearrangement joins TRBV3-1 to TRBJ2-1, with TRBD2 identical over 8 bases. The sequence was collected from a man aged 55 to 70 in good health. The CDR3 spells CASSQGAGGRNEQFF. As DNA, the CDR3 is TGTGCCAGCAGCCAAGGGGCGGGGGGCCGCAATGAGCAGTTCTTC.